This TCR beta chain was obtained from a study of blood T cell repertoires in COVID-19 (TCRdb year 2020). Regarding the complete study: Samples covering the acute and convalescent phases of COVID-19 were provided by collaborators in the United States, Italy and Spain. The prospective study material was composed of cDNA or gDNA derived from T cells, B-cell-depleted T cells, or PBMCs. Subjects who had been exposed to COVID-19, were actively infected with it, or had recovered from it provided the deeply sampled blood TCRbeta repertoires that made up the dataset. The repertoires were made available in a free public database intended to serve as a resource for research on the immune response to SARS-CoV-2. Samples were obtained from the ongoing ImmuneRACE study (first 160 participants) and from over a thousand subjects provided by 6 global collaborators. A de-identified subject ID, COVID-19 status, age in years and sex were almost always included in the sample metadata. Where available, HLA class I and class II types were obtained from metadata supplied by the sample provider rather than from assay-based typing.

Whole blood was collected in K2EDTA tubes by collaborating institutions according to the institutions' own protocols. For TCRbeta analysis, collaborators shipped samples as frozen whole blood, isolated PBMCs, or DNA extracted from either of those sample types. TCRbeta CDR3 regions were amplified from genomic DNA using the immunoSEQ Assay, a bias-controlled multiplex PCR. For the original study's pipeline: Nucleated cell counts per sample were estimated from amplification of reference gene primers within the assay. To quantify the absolute abundance of each unique TCRbeta CDR3 rearrangement, sequence reads were collapsed and filtered. For each sample, productive Simpson clonality was calculated by taking the square root of Simpson's diversity index across productive rearrangements. The table comes from immuneACCESS by way of TCRdb, which keeps in-frame sequences with V and J called. Part of the clones is missing from these tables; in studies checked, under half for an unresolved V gene and the rest for unknown reasons. V and J calls and clone size are given by that table; D and trimming were obtained from the DNA. This sample lists roughly 62,000 clones; approximately 79% were detected once. Jointly, the top ten make up roughly 20% of the sample.

From the cysteine through the phenylalanine, the CDR3 covers 13 amino acids. Only CDR3 DNA is held: 39 bases, read in frame from base 1. The germline V gene (reference sequence) gives CDR1 as LGHDT and CDR2 as YNNKEL. After removal of 2 bases from V and 3 bases from J, the junction retains 0 bases not matched to a gene. In the case of this clone: Its specific antigen is unknown. It has no much larger one-base neighbor in the sample; base qualities were not kept.

Overall results and qualifications from the work: The quantity of clinical and demographic metadata differed by source and by participant and was supplied without curation.

Sequenced material: peripheral blood. This chain is built from TRBV3-1 (or the pseudogene TRBV3-2) and TRBJ1-1, with 7 junctional bases fitting TRBD1. The sequence derives from a woman aged 80 or over with active or convalescent COVID-19. The nucleotides are TGTGCCAGCAGCCAAACAGGGGACACTGAAGCTTTCTTT. This is translated as CASSQTGDTEAFF.